This T cell receptor beta chain was documented in a study of beta chain features in type 1 diabetes. Study-wide results and caveats: A moderate, significant TCRB CDR3 shortening appeared in type 1 diabetes across four CD4+ subsets.

Of the isolated RNA, all was reverse transcribed, and so the sequenced material was expressed TCRB transcripts. Repertoires were generated with immunoSEQ multiplex PCR, while TCRdb's copy carries only in-frame clones and drops some. Of some 290,000 clones in the sample, 13% to 15% were seen once. Comment on this clone: Its antigen is currently unknown.

Germline loops: CDR1 SEHNR, CDR2 FQNEAQ (reference sequence). The V end lost 2 bases, the J end lost 2 bases, and 9 bases lay between the germline ends. The CDR3 is 14 residues long. This receptor was obtained from a man aged 25 to 40 with type 1 diabetes. Sequencing used naive CD4+ T cells from blood. The V call is TRBV7-9, the J call TRBJ1-1, with unresolved D. The CDR3, as DNA: TGTGCCAGCAGCTTATCCGGGGAAAACACTGAAGCTTTCTTT. It is translated as CASSLSGENTEAFF.